The next 32 T cell receptor beta chains were all read from a single sample in a study of T cell responses to AZD1222 COVID-19 vaccine. Produced via immunoSEQ multiplex PCR; TCRdb's table is partial and in-frame only. The sample consists of 89,000 or so clones, approximately 90% of them appearing once. The sequencing used peripheral blood, collected 28 days after the second AZD1222 dose. The receptor source for this set is an adult who received the AZD1222 COVID-19 vaccine.

J is TRBJ1-4 and V is TRBV30, with TRBD1 matching over 9 bases. The CDR3 length is 15 residues. V dropped 0 bases and J dropped 7; count of bases not matched to a gene: 6. Germline CDR1 and CDR2: GTSNPN and SVGIG (reference sequence). The CDR3 nucleotides read TGTGCCTGGAGTGTACGTGGACAGGGGACTGAAAAACTGTTTTTT. This codes for CAWSVRGQGTEKLFF. The complete variable domain, with remaining parts taken from reference TRBV30 and TRBJ1-4, reads SQTIHQWPATLVQPVGSPLSLECTVEGTSNPNLYWYRQAAGRGLQLLFYSVGIGQISSEVPQNLSASRPQDRQFILSSKKLLLSDSGFYLCAWSVRGQGTEKLFFGSGTQLSVL.

This sequence joins TRBV27 and TRBJ1-1; TRBD1 matches at 8 bases. This CDR3 contains 16 residues. V shed 0 bases, J shed 8 bases, and the junction held 11 bases outside the gene matches. Germline V gives CDR1 MNHEY, CDR2 SMNVEV (reference sequence). CDR3 region: CASSLSPDRVPLEAFF. In DNA, the CDR3 is TGTGCCAGCAGTTTATCACCGGACAGGGTTCCCCTCGAAGCTTTCTTT.

J is TRBJ1-1 and V is TRBV10-3; D unresolved. V lost 1 base to trimming and J lost 1 base, with 4 bases between them. Germline V gene data show CDR1 as ENHRY and CDR2 as SYGVKD. The CDR3 has 13 amino acids. DNA of the CDR3: TGTGCCATCAGTGAGTGGGGGAACACTGAAGCTTTCTTT. Translated: CAISEWGNTEAFF.

V gene TRBV20-1 combines with J gene TRBJ2-5, with no clear D. Trimming took 3 bases from V and 10 from J, leaving 9 bases between them. The CDR3 has 10 amino acids. CDR1 DFQATT and CDR2 SNEGSKA come from the germline V gene (reference sequence). CDR3 region: CSASVVNQYF. In DNA form, the CDR3 reads TGCAGTGCTAGTGTGGTAAACCAGTACTTC.

J is TRBJ1-3 and V is TRBV3-1 (or the pseudogene TRBV3-2); 8 positions agree with TRBD1. J gave up 5 bases and V 4 bases, and 7 bases lay outside the gene matches. Germline V gives CDR1 LGHDT, CDR2 YNNKEL (reference sequence). This CDR3 contains 15 residues. The CDR3 sequence: CASSRRQGARNTIYF. In DNA form, the CDR3 reads TGTGCCAGCAGCCGGCGCCAGGGGGCCAGAAACACCATATATTTT.

The chain joins TRBV6-5 to TRBJ2-2, with 8 bases aligning to TRBD2. The V and J ends lost 11 bases and 5 bases, in that order; junction bases with no gene match: 7. Germline V gives CDR1 MNHEY, CDR2 SVGAGI. This CDR3 has 13 residues. The DNA of the CDR3 is TGTGCCGTTTCGGGGGGGCGAACCGGGGAGCTGTTTTTT. It is translated as CAVSGGRTGELFF.

This clone has just one count. The CDR3 reads CASSVGGAGETEAFF. The DNA of the CDR3 is TGTGCCAGCAGCGTTGGAGGGGCCGGGGAGACTGAAGCTTTCTTT. The J gene is TRBJ1-1, the V gene TRBV5-4; D might be TRBD1 (5 bases). Trimming took 4 bases from V and 5 from J, leaving 18 bases between them. The CDR3 sequence is 15 residues long. CDR1 is SGHNT, CDR2 YYREEE, per germline (reference sequence).

This sequence joins TRBV14 and TRBJ2-1; D assignment may be TRBD1 or TRBD2 (5 bases each). CDR1 SGHDN and CDR2 FVKESK come from the germline V gene. Trimming shortened V by 5 bases and J by 5 bases, and 22 bases separated the two germline ends. The CDR3 is 17 amino acids. Here the CDR3 reads CASSEQLGARGHNEQFF. Written as DNA, the CDR3 is TGTGCCAGCAGCGAACAATTAGGGGCCAGAGGGCACAATGAGCAGTTCTTC. Variable domain in full (rest from reference TRBV14 and TRBJ2-1): EAGVTQFPSHSVIEKGQTVTLRCDPISGHDNLYWYRRVMGKEIKFLLHFVKESKQDESGMPNNRFLAERTGGTYSTLKVQPAELEDSGVYFCASSEQLGARGHNEQFFGPGTRLTVL.

This chain joins TRBV12-5 and TRBJ2-7, with unresolved D. The V gene's germline CDR1 is LGHNT and CDR2 FRNRAP. Trimming stripped 3 bases from V and 3 bases from J, with 12 bases between. CDR3 size: 14 residues. The DNA of the CDR3 is TGTGCTAGTGGTTTAGGGCAGCTCTTCTACGAGCAGTACTTC. Translating it yields CASGLGQLFYEQYF.

This clone was seen a few times. The chain joins TRBV19 to TRBJ1-1; D is undetermined. The CDR3 is made up of 15 amino acids. Germline CDR1 and CDR2: LNHDA and SQIVND (reference sequence). V lost 7 bases, J lost 2 bases, and 17 bases lay in between. The CDR3 region has the DNA TGTGCCAGTAAGTACCGGCCCGACTACAACACTGAAGCTTTCTTT. Translation gives CASKYRPDYNTEAFF.

This chain connects TRBV2 to TRBJ2-3, with D possibly matching TRBD1 (6 bases). Per the germline V gene, CDR1 is SNHLY and CDR2 is FYNNEI. The V gene lost 8 bases and the J gene lost 0 bases, with 18 bases spanning the gap. CDR3 length: 16 residues. This CDR3 is CASRLDRLPSTDTQYF. In DNA, the CDR3 is TGTGCCAGCCGACTTGACAGGCTCCCTAGCACAGATACGCAGTATTTT.

This sequence joins TRBV12-3 or TRBV12-4 and TRBJ2-7, with 11 positions matching TRBD1. V lost 5 bases and J lost 6; bases outside the gene matches: 0. This CDR3 has 12 amino acids. The chain's CDR3 is CASSGQGAEQYF. The CDR3 bases are TGTGCCAGCAGTGGACAGGGGGCCGAGCAGTACTTC.

The CDR3 loop reads CAWSLTVGGNGYTF. CDR3 DNA: TGTGCCTGGAGTCTTACGGTTGGGGGAAATGGCTACACCTTC. The V gene is TRBV30, the J gene TRBJ1-2; TRBD1 might be the D (5 bases). The CDR3 is made up of 14 amino acids. Between the trimmed V and J ends, which lost 2 bases and 6 bases, there was a span of 16 bases. Germline assignment: CDR1 GTSNPN and CDR2 SVGIG (reference sequence).

V gene TRBV13 combines with J gene TRBJ1-5; D unresolved. Trimming took 2 bases from V and 4 from J, leaving 3 bases between them. The CDR3 covers 12 residues. Germline V gives CDR1 PRHDT, CDR2 FYEKMQ (reference sequence). CDR3 bases: TGTGCCAGCAGCTTACAGAATCAGCCCCAGCATTTT. It translates to CASSLQNQPQHF.

V is TRBV7-9 and J is TRBJ2-1, with 11 bases aligning to TRBD2. V lost 5 bases, J lost 4 bases, and 7 bases stayed unmatched. This CDR3 is built from 16 residues. CDR1 and CDR2 (germline): SEHNR, FQNEAQ (reference sequence). CDR3: CASSLSLAGGYNEQFF. CDR3 nucleotides: TGTGCCAGCAGCCTCTCATTAGCGGGGGGGTACAATGAGCAGTTCTTC.

The J gene is TRBJ1-3, the V gene TRBV4-1; weak D call: TRBD1 (5 bases). V gave up 2 bases and J gave up 5 bases, with 19 bases separating them. The CDR3 has 17 amino acids. Germline V gene data show CDR1 as MGHRA and CDR2 as YSYEKL. CDR3 region: CASSQRTGTLLRNTIYF. In DNA form, the CDR3 reads TGCGCCAGCAGCCAAAGAACCGGGACGTTATTAAGAAACACCATATATTTT.

The chain employs TRBV7-9 and TRBJ1-1; D might be TRBD1 (6 bases). Germline loops: CDR1 SEHNR, CDR2 FQNEAQ (reference sequence). CDR3 length: 13 amino acids. This chain's CDR3 is CATEGHTNTEAFF. The CDR3 DNA is TGTGCTACCGAGGGACATACGAACACTGAAGCTTTCTTT. Drawing the rest from reference TRBV7-9 and TRBJ1-1, the complete variable domain is DTGVSQNPRHKITKRGQNVTFRCDPISEHNRLYWYRQTLGQGPEFLTYFQNEAQLEKSRLLSDRFSAERPKGSFSTLEIQRTEQGDSAMYLCATEGHTNTEAFFGQGTRLTVV.

The rearrangement uses TRBV18 and TRBJ2-7; D is unclear. The CDR3 runs 14 residues. Trimming left V 2 bases short and J 3 bases short, with 11 bases between. CDR1 KGHSH and CDR2 LQKENI come from the germline V gene. CDR3 protein: CASSPMSRHYEQYF. In DNA, the CDR3 is TGTGCCAGCTCACCAATGTCCAGACACTACGAGCAGTACTTC.

The chain is built from TRBV7-2 and TRBJ2-2; 7 bases line up with TRBD2. After removal of 5 bases from V and 4 bases from J, the junction contained 7 bases not matched to a gene. Germline V gene data show CDR1 as SGHTA and CDR2 as FQGNSA. The CDR3 is made up of 15 amino acids. Here the CDR3 reads CASSPRERGTGELFF. CDR3 sequence (DNA): TGTGCCAGCAGCCCGCGGGAGCGCGGCACCGGGGAGCTGTTTTTT.

This chain joins TRBV12-3 or TRBV12-4 and TRBJ1-1; D gene unclear. The CDR3 sequence is 13 residues long. V was clipped by 2 bases and J by 4 bases, with 8 bases between them. The DNA of the CDR3 is TGTGCCAGCAGTTTAAGCGCGGGCACTGAAGCTTTCTTT. This codes for CASSLSAGTEAFF.

In its sample, this clone was seen once. The chain has TRBV2 and TRBJ1-1; D may be TRBD1 (6 bases). There are 12 residues in the CDR3. Germline CDR1 SNHLY, CDR2 FYNNEI. The V gene lost 6 bases and the J gene lost 8 bases, with 13 bases spanning the gap. The CDR3 nucleotides are TGTGCCAGCAGCGTCCGGGACATAGAAGCTTTCTTT. Translation: CASSVRDIEAFF. The whole variable domain, remainder taken from reference TRBV2 and TRBJ1-1, is EPEVTQTPSHQVTQMGQEVILRCVPISNHLYFYWYRQILGQKVEFLVSFYNNEISEKSEIFDDQFSVERPDGSNFTLKIRSTKLEDSAMYFCASSVRDIEAFFGQGTRLTVV.

The V gene is TRBV7-2, the J gene TRBJ1-1; D uncertain. The CDR3 has 15 residues. Germline CDR1 is SGHTA and CDR2 is FQGNSA. With 1 base removed from V and 7 bases from J, the gap between germline ends came to 16 bases. CDR3 in DNA: TGTGCCAGCAGCTTAGGGGTTCGGGGAACGGGTGAAGCTTTCTTT. Amino acids: CASSLGVRGTGEAFF.

This chain connects TRBV9 to TRBJ1-2, with D unclear. The CDR3 runs to 12 residues. Germline V CDR1 and CDR2: SGDLS, YYNGEE. The ends were cut back, 4 bases at V and 9 bases at J, with 13 bases in the middle. The CDR3 DNA reads TGTGCCAGCAGCTCCCGGACGAGCAGCTACACCTTC. This gives the protein CASSSRTSSYTF.

The chain employs TRBV30 and TRBJ1-6; TRBD1 might be the D (5 bases). Deletions cut 1 base from V and 9 bases from J, with 16 bases between. Germline V gene sequence: CDR1 GTSNPN, CDR2 SVGIG (reference sequence). CDR3 size: 15 residues. The CDR3 here is CAWSASPAGRSPLHF. The CDR3 nucleotides read TGTGCCTGGAGTGCCTCCCCGGCAGGGCGTTCACCCCTCCACTTT.

This chain connects TRBV4-1 to TRBJ2-1; 12 bases are a match to TRBD2. V lost 2 bases to trimming and J lost 2 bases; unmatched junction nucleotides: 1. There are 16 residues in the CDR3. CDR1 and CDR2 from the germline V gene are MGHRA and YSYEKL. The CDR3 loop is CASSQPSGRAYNEQFF. CDR3 bases: TGCGCCAGCAGCCAACCTAGCGGGAGGGCCTACAATGAGCAGTTCTTC.

With regard to this clone: The junction departs from the called germline gene at one end, perhaps through a read error. The chain links TRBV5-1 to TRBJ1-1; 9 positions match TRBD1. The CDR3 is 15 residues long. Germline lookup yields CDR1 SGHRS and CDR2 YFSETQ. CDR3 amino acids: CANSLNPQGASEAFF. The DNA of the CDR3 is TGCGCCAACAGCTTAAACCCACAGGGGGCCTCTGAAGCTTTCTTT. The full variable domain, in which reference TRBV5-1 and TRBJ1-1 provide the parts outside the CDR3, is KAGVTQTPRYLIKTRGQQVTLSCSPISGHRSVSWYQQTPGQGLQFLFEYFSETQRNKGNFPGRFSGRQFSNSRSEMNVSTLELGDSALYLCANSLNPQGASEAFFGQGTRLTVV.

The V gene is TRBV5-1, the J gene TRBJ2-7, with 7 positions matching TRBD1. Germline CDR1 and CDR2: SGHRS and YFSETQ. The junction had 4 bases not matched to a gene; V was cut back by 4 bases and J by 3 bases. There are 13 residues in the CDR3. CDR3 bases: TGCGCCAGCAGCGGGGGACAGCTCTACGAGCAGTACTTC. Translation: CASSGGQLYEQYF.

The chain has TRBV15 and TRBJ1-2; a weak D match, TRBD1 (6 bases). CDR1 LNHNV and CDR2 YYDKDF come from the germline V gene (reference sequence). V dropped 1 base and J dropped 6 bases, with 15 bases sitting between them. CDR3 length equals 15 residues. CDR3 sequence reads: CATSRVGGGGDGYTF. The CDR3 DNA sequence: TGTGCCACCAGCAGAGTTGGGGGGGGCGGTGATGGCTACACCTTC.

This sequence joins TRBV7-9 and TRBJ1-2; 7 bases are shared with TRBD1. From germline, CDR1 is SEHNR and CDR2 FQNEAQ (reference sequence). V shed 5 bases, J shed 12 bases, and the junction held 18 bases outside the gene matches. The CDR3 covers 15 residues. This CDR3 is CASSQTGPHPYLNTF. DNA of the CDR3: TGTGCCAGCAGCCAGACAGGGCCCCACCCGTATCTCAACACCTTC.

The gene calls are TRBV6-1 and TRBJ1-5; 10 nucleotides align to TRBD1. The CDR3 has 16 amino acids. The germline V gene has CDR1 MNHNS and CDR2 SASEGT. J lost 1 base, V lost 4 bases, and 4 bases had no gene match. The CDR3 DNA reads as TGTGCCAGCAGTGGGCCGGGACAGGGGAGCAATCAGCCCCAGCATTTT. It yields the protein CASSGPGQGSNQPQHF.

The chain combines TRBV18 with TRBJ1-4, with D possibly matching TRBD1 (5 bases). Looked up from germline, CDR1 is KGHSH and CDR2 is LQKENI. The CDR3 is 15 residues long. Trimming pared 2 bases from V and 7 bases from J, leaving 14 bases between. Here the CDR3 DNA reads TGTGCCAGCTCACCAGGGCGTCAGGGTGGTGAAAAACTGTTTTTT. It encodes CASSPGRQGGEKLFF.

V is TRBV28 and J is TRBJ1-4, with D possibly being TRBD1 (5 bases). The CDR3 extends over 14 amino acids. V was cut by 7 bases and J by 8 bases, with 17 bases left in between. The germline V gene has CDR1 MDHEN and CDR2 SYDVKM. This CDR3 reads CASNIRVGGEKLFF. The CDR3, as DNA: TGTGCCAGCAACATCAGGGTAGGCGGCGAAAAACTGTTTTTT.